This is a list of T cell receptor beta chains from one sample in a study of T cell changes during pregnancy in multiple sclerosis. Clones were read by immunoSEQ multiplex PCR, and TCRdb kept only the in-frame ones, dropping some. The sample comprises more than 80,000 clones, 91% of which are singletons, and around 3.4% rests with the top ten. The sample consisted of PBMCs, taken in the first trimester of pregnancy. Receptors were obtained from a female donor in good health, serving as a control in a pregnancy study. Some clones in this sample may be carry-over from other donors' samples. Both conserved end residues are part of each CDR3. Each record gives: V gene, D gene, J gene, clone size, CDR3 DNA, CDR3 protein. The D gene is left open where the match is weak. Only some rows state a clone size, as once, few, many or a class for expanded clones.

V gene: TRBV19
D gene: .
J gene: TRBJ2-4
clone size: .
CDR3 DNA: TGTGCCAGTAGTAGTACCTCGGGGTTGCACATTCAGTACTTC
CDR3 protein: CASSSTSGLHIQYF

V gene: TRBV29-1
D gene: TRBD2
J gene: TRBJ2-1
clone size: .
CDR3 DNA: TGCAGCGTATCTAGCGGGAGGCCCTCCTCCTACAATGAGCAGTTCTTC
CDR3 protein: CSVSSGRPSSYNEQFF

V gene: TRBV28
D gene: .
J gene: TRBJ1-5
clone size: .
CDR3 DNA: TGTGCCAGCAGTTTACTCGAGTGGGGGGTCCAGCATTTT
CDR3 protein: CASSLLEWGVQHF

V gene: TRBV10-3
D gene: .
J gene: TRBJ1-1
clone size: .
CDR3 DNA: TGTGCCATCAGTGGGACAGAGATGAACACTGAAGCTTTCTTT
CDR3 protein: CAISGTEMNTEAFF

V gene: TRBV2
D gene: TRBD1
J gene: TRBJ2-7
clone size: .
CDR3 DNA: TGTGCCAGCAGTGACCCTACAGGGGCCGGGGAGCAGTACTTC
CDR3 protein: CASSDPTGAGEQYF

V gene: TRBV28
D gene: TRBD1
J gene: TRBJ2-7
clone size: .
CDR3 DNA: TGTGCCAGCAGTTCAGGACAGGGCTACGAGCAGTACTTC
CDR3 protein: CASSSGQGYEQYF

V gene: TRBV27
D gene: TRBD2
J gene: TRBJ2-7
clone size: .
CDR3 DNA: TGTGCCAGCAGTCCACTAGCGGGAGTTGTTTCGGACGAGCAGTACTTC
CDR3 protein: CASSPLAGVVSDEQYF

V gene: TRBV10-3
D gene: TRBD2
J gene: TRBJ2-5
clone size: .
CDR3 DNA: TGTGCCATCAGCGTAGCGGGGGGGGGAGAGACCCAGTACTTC
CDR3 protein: CAISVAGGGETQYF

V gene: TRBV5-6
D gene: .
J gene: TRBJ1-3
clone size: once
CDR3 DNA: TGTGCCAGCAGCTTGGCCAGGTGGTCTGGAAACACCATATATTTT
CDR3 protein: CASSLARWSGNTIYF

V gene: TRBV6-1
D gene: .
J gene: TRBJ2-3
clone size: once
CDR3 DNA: TGTGCCAGCAGTGAACTAACGGGCACAGATACGCAGTATTTT
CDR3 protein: CASSELTGTDTQYF

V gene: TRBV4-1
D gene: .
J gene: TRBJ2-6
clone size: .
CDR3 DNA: TGCGCCAGCAGCCGGGGCGTGGGGGGGCAAGGGGCCAACGTCCTGACTTTC
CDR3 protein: CASSRGVGGQGANVLTF

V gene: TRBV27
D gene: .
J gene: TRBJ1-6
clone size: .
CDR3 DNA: TGTGCCAGCAGTTTTCAGGGTTCACCCCTCCACTTT
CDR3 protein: CASSFQGSPLHF

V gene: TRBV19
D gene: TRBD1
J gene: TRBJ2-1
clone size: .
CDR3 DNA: TGTGCCAGTAGCCGTCAGGGGGTCCGTTACAATGAGCAGTTCTTC
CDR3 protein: CASSRQGVRYNEQFF

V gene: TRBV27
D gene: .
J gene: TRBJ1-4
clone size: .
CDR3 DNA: TGTGCCAGCAGTTTGGTTGGAGCTGGAGAAAAACTGTTTTTT
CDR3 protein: CASSLVGAGEKLFF

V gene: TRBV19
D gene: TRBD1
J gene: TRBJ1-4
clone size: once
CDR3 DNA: TGTGCCAGTAGTAGCCAGGGGGCAACTAATGAAAAACTGTTTTTT
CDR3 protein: CASSSQGATNEKLFF

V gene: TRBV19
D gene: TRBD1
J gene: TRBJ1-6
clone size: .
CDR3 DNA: TGTGCCAGTAGTATATTGCGGGACAGGAGTAATTCACCCCTCCACTTT
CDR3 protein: CASSILRDRSNSPLHF

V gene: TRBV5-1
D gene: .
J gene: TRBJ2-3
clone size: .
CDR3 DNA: TGCGCCAGCAGCTTGGCCCCACCTCGAGGCACAGATACGCAGTATTTT
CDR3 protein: CASSLAPPRGTDTQYF

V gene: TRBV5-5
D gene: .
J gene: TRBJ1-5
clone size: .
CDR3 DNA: TGTGCCAGCAGCTACCAATCGGGCAATCAGCCCCAGCATTTT
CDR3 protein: CASSYQSGNQPQHF

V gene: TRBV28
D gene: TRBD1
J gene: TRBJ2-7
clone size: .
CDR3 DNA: TGTGCCAGCAGTTCGACAGGGGGGACCTACGAGCAGTACTTC
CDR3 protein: CASSSTGGTYEQYF

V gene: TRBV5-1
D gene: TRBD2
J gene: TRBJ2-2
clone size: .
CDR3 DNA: TGCGCCAGCAATGGACTAGCGGGGGGCGGCGGGGAGCTGTTTTTT
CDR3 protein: CASNGLAGGGGELFF

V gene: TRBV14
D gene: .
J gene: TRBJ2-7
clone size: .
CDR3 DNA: TGTGCCAGCAGCCACGGAGGGTCCCACGAGCAGTACTTC
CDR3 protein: CASSHGGSHEQYF

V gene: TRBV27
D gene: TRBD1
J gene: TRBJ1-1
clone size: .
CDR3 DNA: TGTGCCAGCAGTTTATATGTCCAGGGGGCTGAAGCTTTCTTT
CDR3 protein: CASSLYVQGAEAFF

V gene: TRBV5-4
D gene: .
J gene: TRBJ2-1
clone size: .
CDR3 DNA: TGTGCCAGCAGCTTGGAGGGGGGGTCTTACAATGAGCAGTTCTTC
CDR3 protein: CASSLEGGSYNEQFF

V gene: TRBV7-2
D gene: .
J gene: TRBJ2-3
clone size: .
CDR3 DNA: TGTGCCAGCAGCTTATACGCGGGGGCATCGGGAGATACGCAGTATTTT
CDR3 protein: CASSLYAGASGDTQYF

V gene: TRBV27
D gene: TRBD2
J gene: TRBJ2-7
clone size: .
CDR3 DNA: TGTGCCAGCAGTTTCCGGGAGGCGCGTTACGAGCAGTACTTC
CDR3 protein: CASSFREARYEQYF

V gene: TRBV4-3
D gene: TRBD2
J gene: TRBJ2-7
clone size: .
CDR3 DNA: TGCGCCAGCAGCCAAGAGCTAGGCGGGAGTTCCGAGCAGTACTTC
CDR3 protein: CASSQELGGSSEQYF

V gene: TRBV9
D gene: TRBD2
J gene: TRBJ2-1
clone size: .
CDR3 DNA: TGTGCCAGCAGCGTAGACCCGGGGGGTGAGCAGTTCTTC
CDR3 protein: CASSVDPGGEQFF

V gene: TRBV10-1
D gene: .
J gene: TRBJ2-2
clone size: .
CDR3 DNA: TGCGCCAGCAGTGAGTCGTCGGTTGCCGGGGAGCTGTTTTTT
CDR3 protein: CASSESSVAGELFF

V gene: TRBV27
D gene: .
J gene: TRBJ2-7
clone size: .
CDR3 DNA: TGTGCCAGCAGTTTATCCCGAGACAGGTACGAGCAGTACTTC
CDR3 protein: CASSLSRDRYEQYF

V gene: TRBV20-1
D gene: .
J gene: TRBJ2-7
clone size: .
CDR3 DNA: TGCAGTGCACCTCAGGGTCGGAGACAGTACTTC
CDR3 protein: CSAPQGRRQYF

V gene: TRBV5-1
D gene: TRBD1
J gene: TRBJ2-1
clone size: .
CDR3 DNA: TGCGCCAGCAGCTTGAGACAGGGAAACTCCTACAATGAGCAGTTCTTC
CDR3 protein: CASSLRQGNSYNEQFF

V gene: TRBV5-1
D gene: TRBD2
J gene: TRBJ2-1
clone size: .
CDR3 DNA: TGCGCCAGCAGCCTGCCGGGGACTAGCGGGTACCTGCTTAAAACTCACAATGAGCAGTTCTTC
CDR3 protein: CASSLPGTSGYLLKTHNEQFF

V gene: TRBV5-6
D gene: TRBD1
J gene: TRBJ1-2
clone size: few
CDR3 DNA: TGTGCCAGCAGCCCAGGACAGGGAATGGGCTACACCTTC
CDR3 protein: CASSPGQGMGYTF

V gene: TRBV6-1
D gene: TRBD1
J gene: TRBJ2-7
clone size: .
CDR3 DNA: TGTGCCAGCAGTGAAGTTGTGACAGGGTCCTACGAGCAGTACTTC
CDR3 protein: CASSEVVTGSYEQYF

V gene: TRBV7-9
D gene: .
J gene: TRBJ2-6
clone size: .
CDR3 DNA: TGTGCCAGCAGCCTTGGACAGCCCTCTGGGGCCAACGTCCTGACTTTC
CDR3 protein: CASSLGQPSGANVLTF

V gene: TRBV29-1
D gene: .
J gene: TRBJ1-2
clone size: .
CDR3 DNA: TGCAGCGTAGGGGGGGGAGGACCTTATGGCTACACCTTC
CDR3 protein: CSVGGGGPYGYTF

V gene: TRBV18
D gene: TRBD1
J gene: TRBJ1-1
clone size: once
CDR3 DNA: TGTGCCAGCTCACCATCTCCTTATTCGACAGGGCGCACTGAAGCTTTCTTT
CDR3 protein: CASSPSPYSTGRTEAFF

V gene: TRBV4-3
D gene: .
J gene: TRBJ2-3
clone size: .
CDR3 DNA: TGCGCCAGCAGCCGTTCTAGCACAGATACGCAGTATTTT
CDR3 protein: CASSRSSTDTQYF

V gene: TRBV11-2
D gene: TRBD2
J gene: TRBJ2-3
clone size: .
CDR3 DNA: TGTGCCAGCAGCTTAAGCGGGGGGCCCACAGATACGCAGTATTTT
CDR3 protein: CASSLSGGPTDTQYF

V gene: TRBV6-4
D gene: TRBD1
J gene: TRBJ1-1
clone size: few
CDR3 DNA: TGTGCCAGCAGTTTGGGACAGGGGAACACTGAAGCTTTCTTT
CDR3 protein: CASSLGQGNTEAFF